This TCR beta chain was obtained from a study of regulatory T cells in long-lasting Graves disease. In this sample, this clonotype turned up a few times. No antigen is known for it. Library construction for TCR beta used iRepertoire HTBI primers and Arm-PCR of CDR3 regions. TCRdb used MiXCR to reprocess the multiplex PCR reads, holding one entry per CDR3 protein. Here the sample spans around 450,000 distinct CDR3 sequences, 20% to 25% being singletons. As to time point: persistent/refractory GD, antithyroid drugs over 5 years with positive TRAb. Extracted PBMC RNA gave rise to the TCR library. CDR1 and CDR2 (germline): MDHEN, SYDVKM. The CDR3 loop spans 14 amino acids. V lost 2 bases, J lost 8 bases, and 10 bases lay in between. Findings of the study overall: The study examined only peripheral blood, not thyroid tissue. Public clonotype sharing was higher in persistent than newly diagnosed patients.

The receptor was derived from a female donor with Graves disease. The starting material was peripheral blood mononuclear cells (PBMCs), obtained when the disease was refractory, from a patient treated with antithyroid drugs. The J gene is TRBJ1-6, the V gene TRBV28, with a possible D match to TRBD1 (5 bases). The CDR3 nucleotides are TGTGCCAGCAGTTTACCTGTGGGGGATTCACCCCTCCACTTT. It translates to CASSLPVGDSPLHF.